This TCR beta chain was profiled in a study of cytomegalovirus exposure and HLA in healthy donors. Study-wide results and caveats: Evidence from a later analysis indicated that most CMV-associated TCR beta chains looked HLA-restricted.

Vbeta (60) and Jbeta (13) primers were used in the PCR. Clones were read by immunoSEQ multiplex PCR, and TCRdb kept only the in-frame ones, dropping some. The data hold about 170,000 clones, with 85% observed a single time. Notes on this clone: Its antigen is not identified.

The CDR3 length is 15 residues. V shed 2 bases, J shed 6 bases, and the junction held 9 bases outside the gene matches. Germline lookup yields CDR1 MNHNS and CDR2 SASEGT. The rearrangement joins TRBV6-1 to TRBJ1-1; TRBD1 matches 7 bases. Sequenced input: PBMCs. The sequence was obtained from a boy aged 2 to 10 in good health and CMV-seronegative. In DNA form, the CDR3 reads TGTGCCAGCAGTGAACCCCGGCAGGGGGGTCCTGAAGCTTTCTTT. It translates to CASSEPRQGGPEAFF.